The entry below gives a single T cell receptor beta chain sequence along with its context. Its antigen remains unknown. Germline values: CDR1 KGHSH, CDR2 LQKENI. V lost 6 bases and J 1 base, leaving 11 bases between the germline ends. The length of the CDR3 is 14 residues. This sample is part of a study of T cells in localized non-small cell lung cancer. Assay: immunoSEQ multiplex PCR; the TCRdb copy retains only in-frame clones and omits some. Seen here are around 3,000 clones, 15% to 25% observed once, and the top ten hold about 25%. Study-wide findings and caveats: Clonality peaked in uninvolved adjacent lung rather than tumor. Since sequencing was restricted to only one region of the tumor, intratumor heterogeneity remains a possibility.

This clonotype originated in a male donor at least 60 years old with stage II squamous cell lung carcinoma. The specimen was lung tumor tissue, collected before any cancer treatment. V and J are TRBV18 and TRBJ2-3; D is ambiguous. DNA of the CDR3: TGTGCCAGCTCCCCCCTCAGCGGCACAGATACGCAGTATTTT. Translated: CASSPLSGTDTQYF.